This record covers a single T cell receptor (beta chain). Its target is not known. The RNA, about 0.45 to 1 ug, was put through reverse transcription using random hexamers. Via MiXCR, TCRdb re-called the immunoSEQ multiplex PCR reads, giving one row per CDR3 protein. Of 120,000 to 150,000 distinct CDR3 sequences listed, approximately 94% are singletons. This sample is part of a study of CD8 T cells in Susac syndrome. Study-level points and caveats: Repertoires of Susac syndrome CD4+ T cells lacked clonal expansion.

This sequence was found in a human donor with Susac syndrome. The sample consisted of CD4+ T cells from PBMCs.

CDR3 residues: CASSLTSGGGGGTDTQYF. CDR3 coding DNA: TGTGCCAGCAGCTTAACGAGCGGGGGGGGAGGTGGCACAGATACGCAGTATTTT. The V call is TRBV7-3, the J call TRBJ2-3; 10 bases fit TRBD2. The germline V gene has CDR1 SGHTA and CDR2 FQGTGA. There are 18 residues in the CDR3. Losses at the gene ends were 0 bases for V and 1 base for J; bases not matched to a gene: 7.